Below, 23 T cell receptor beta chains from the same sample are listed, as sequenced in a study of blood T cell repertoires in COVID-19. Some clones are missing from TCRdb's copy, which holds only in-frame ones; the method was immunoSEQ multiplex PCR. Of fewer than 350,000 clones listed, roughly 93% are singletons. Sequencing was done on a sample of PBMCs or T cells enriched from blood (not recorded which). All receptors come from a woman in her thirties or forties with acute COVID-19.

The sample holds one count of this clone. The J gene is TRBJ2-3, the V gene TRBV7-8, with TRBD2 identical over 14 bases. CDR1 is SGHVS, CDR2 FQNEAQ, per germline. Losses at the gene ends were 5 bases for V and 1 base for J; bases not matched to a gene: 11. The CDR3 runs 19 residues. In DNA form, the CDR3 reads TGTGCCAGCAGCGGACGACTAGCGGGGGGGCGGAGGGGCACAGATACGCAGTATTTT. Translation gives CASSGRLAGGRRGTDTQYF.

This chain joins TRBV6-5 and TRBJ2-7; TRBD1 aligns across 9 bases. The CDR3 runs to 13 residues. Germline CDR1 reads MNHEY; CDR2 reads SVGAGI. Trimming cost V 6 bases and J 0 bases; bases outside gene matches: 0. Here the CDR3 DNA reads TGTGCCAGCAGGGGACAGGGCTCCTACGAGCAGTACTTC. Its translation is CASRGQGSYEQYF.

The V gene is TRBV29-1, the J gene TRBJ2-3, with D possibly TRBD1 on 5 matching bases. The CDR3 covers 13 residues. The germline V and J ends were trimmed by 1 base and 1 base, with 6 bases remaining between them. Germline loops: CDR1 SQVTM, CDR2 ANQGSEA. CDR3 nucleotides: TGCAGCGTTGAAGGGGGCGGCACAGATACGCAGTATTTT. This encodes CSVEGGGTDTQYF.

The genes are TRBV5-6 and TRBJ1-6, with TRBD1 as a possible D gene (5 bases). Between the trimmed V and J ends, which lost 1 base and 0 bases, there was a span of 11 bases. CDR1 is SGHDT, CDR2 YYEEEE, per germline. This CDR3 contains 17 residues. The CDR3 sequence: CASSLLDKSSYNSPLHF. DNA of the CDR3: TGTGCCAGCAGCTTGTTGGACAAGAGCTCCTATAATTCACCCCTCCACTTT. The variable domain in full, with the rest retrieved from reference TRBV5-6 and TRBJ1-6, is DAGVTQSPTHLIKTRGQQVTLRCSPKSGHDTVSWYQQALGQGPQFIFQYYEEEERQRGNFPDRFSGHQFPNYSSELNVNALLLGDSALYLCASSLLDKSSYNSPLHFGNGTRLTVT.

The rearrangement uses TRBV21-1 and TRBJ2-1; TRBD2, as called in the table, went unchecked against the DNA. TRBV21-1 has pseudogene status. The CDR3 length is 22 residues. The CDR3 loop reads CARRQVGPGDLLGGSSYNEQFF. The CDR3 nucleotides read TGTGCCAGACGGCAGGTGGGGCCCGGGGATCTTCTAGGCGGGAGCTCCTACAATGAGCAGTTCTTC.

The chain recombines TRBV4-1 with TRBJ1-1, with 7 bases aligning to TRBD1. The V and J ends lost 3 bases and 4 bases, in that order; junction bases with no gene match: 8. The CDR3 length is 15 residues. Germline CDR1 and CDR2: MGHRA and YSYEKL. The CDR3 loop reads CASSHPDREVTEAFF. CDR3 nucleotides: TGCGCCAGCAGCCACCCAGACAGGGAGGTCACTGAAGCTTTCTTT.

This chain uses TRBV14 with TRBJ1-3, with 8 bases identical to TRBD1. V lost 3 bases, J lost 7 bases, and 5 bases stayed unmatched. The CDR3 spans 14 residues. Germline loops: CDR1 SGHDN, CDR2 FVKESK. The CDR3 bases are TGTGCCAGCAGCCAGACAGGGGTGGGGAACACCATATATTTT. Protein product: CASSQTGVGNTIYF.

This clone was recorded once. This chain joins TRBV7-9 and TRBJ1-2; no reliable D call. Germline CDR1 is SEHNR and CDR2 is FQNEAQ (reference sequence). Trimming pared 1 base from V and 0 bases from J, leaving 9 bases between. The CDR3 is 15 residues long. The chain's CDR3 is CASSLVPHPNYGYTF. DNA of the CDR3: TGTGCCAGCAGCTTAGTCCCACACCCTAACTATGGCTACACCTTC.

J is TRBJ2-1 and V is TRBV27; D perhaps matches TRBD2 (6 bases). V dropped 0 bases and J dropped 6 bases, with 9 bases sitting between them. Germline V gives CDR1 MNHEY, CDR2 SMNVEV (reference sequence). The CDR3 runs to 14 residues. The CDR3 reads CASSLSSGRNEQFF. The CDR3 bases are TGTGCCAGCAGTTTATCTAGCGGCCGCAATGAGCAGTTCTTC.

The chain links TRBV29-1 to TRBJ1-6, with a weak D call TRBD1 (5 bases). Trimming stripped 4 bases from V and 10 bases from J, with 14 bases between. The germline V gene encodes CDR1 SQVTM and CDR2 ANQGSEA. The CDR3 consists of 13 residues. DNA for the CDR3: TGCAGCGTTGGGTCGGACCAGGGCTCACCCCTCCACTTT. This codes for CSVGSDQGSPLHF. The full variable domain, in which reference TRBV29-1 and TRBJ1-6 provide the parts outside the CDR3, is SAVISQKPSRDICQRGTSLTIQCQVDSQVTMMFWYRQQPGQSLTLIATANQGSEATYESGFVIDKFPISRPNLTFSTLTVSNMSPEDSSIYLCSVGSDQGSPLHFGNGTRLTVT.

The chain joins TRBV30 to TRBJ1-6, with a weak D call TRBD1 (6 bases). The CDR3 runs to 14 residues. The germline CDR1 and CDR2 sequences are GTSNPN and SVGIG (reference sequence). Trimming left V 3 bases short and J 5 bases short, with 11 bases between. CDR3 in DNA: TGTGCCTGGAGCGTCGACAGGAATAATTCACCCCTCCACTTT. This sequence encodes CAWSVDRNNSPLHF.

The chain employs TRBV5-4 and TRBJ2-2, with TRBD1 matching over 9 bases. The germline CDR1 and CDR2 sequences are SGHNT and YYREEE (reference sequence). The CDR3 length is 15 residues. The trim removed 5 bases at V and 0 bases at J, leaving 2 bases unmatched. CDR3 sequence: CASRRQGANTGELFF. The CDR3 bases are TGTGCCAGCAGACGACAGGGGGCGAACACCGGGGAGCTGTTTTTT.

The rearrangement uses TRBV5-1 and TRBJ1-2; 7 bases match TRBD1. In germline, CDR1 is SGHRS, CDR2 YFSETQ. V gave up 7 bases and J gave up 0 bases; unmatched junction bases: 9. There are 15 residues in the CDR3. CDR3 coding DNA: TGCGCCAGCCAGCTCCTACAGGGGTCTAACTATGGCTACACCTTC. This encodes CASQLLQGSNYGYTF.

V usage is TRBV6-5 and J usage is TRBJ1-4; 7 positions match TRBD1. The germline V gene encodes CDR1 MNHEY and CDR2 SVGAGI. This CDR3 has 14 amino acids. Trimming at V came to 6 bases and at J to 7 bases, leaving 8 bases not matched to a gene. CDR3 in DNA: TGTGCCAGCAGGTCAGGGGGATCGGGTGAAAAACTGTTTTTT. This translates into CASRSGGSGEKLFF.

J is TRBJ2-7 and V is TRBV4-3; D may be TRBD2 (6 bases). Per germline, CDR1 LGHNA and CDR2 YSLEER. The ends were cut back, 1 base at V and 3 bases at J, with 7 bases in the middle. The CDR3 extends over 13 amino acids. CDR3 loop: CASSQGLGYEQYF. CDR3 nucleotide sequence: TGCGCCAGCAGCCAAGGACTAGGCTACGAGCAGTACTTC.

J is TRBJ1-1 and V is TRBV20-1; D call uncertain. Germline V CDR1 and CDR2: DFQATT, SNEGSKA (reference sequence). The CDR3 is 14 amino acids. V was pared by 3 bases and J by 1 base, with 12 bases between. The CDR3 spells CSASRGSSNTEAFF. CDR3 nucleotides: TGCAGTGCTAGTCGCGGTAGCTCGAACACTGAAGCTTTCTTT.

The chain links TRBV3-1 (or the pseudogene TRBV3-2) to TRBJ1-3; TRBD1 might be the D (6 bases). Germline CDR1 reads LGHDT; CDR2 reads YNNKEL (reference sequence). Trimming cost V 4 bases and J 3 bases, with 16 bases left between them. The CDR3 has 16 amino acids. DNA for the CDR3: TGTGCCAGCAGCCCTAAGGGGGGGATGCTTGGAAACACCATATATTTT. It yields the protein CASSPKGGMLGNTIYF.

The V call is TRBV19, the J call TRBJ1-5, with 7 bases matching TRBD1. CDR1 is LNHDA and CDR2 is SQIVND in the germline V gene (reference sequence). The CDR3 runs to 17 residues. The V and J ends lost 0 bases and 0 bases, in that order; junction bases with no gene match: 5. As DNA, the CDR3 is TGTGCCAGTAGTATAGAAGACAGGGCAGGTAGCAATCAGCCCCAGCATTTT. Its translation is CASSIEDRAGSNQPQHF. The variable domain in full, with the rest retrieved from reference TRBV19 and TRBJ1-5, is DGGITQSPKYLFRKEGQNVTLSCEQNLNHDAMYWYRQDPGQGLRLIYYSQIVNDFQKGDIAEGYSVSREKKESFPLTVTSAQKNPTAFYLCASSIEDRAGSNQPQHFGDGTRLSIL.

The CDR3 nucleotides are TGTGCCAGCAGCCAACTGACTAGCGGGCCTTCCTACGAGCAGTACTTC. Protein product: CASSQLTSGPSYEQYF. The V call is TRBV4-2, the J call TRBJ2-7; 10 positions match TRBD2. V dropped 2 bases and J dropped 1; count of bases not matched to a gene: 5. The germline CDR1 and CDR2 sequences are LGHNA and YNFKEQ. This CDR3 has 16 amino acids.

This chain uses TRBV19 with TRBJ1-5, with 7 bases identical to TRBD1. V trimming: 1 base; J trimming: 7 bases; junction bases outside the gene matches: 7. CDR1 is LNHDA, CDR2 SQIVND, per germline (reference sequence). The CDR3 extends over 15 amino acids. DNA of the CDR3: TGTGCCAGTAGTATAGCCCAGGGGGGTGGGCAGCCCCAGCATTTT. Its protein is CASSIAQGGGQPQHF.

The CDR3 sequence: CAHKGSGNSGANVLTF. CDR3 bases: TGTGCCCACAAGGGTAGCGGGAACTCTGGGGCCAACGTCCTGACTTTC. The chain employs TRBV2 and TRBJ2-6; 8 bases fit TRBD2. The CDR3 extends over 16 amino acids. The ends lost 11 bases at V and 0 bases at J; junction bases unmatched: 9. Germline CDR1 is SNHLY and CDR2 is FYNNEI.

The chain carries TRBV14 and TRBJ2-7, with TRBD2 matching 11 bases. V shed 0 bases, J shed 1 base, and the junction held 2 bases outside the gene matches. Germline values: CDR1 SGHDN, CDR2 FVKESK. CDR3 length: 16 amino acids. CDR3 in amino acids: CASSQELAGASYEQYF. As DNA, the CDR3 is TGTGCCAGCAGCCAAGAACTAGCGGGGGCATCCTACGAGCAGTACTTC.

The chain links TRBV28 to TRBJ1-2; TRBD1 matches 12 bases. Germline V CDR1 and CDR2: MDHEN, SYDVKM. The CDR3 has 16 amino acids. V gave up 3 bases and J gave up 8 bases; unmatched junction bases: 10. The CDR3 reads CASSFRGTGGDHGYTF. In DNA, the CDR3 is TGTGCCAGCAGTTTTAGGGGGACAGGGGGCGACCACGGCTACACCTTC.